The clone carrying this TCR beta chain was picked up many times. Time point indicated: longitudinal time-point 2. Unmatched junction bases numbered 7, after V lost 5 bases and J lost 2 bases. CDR3 length: 15 residues. Per the germline V gene, CDR1 is DFQATT and CDR2 is SNEGSKA (reference sequence). The source of the sample is a study of neurological immune-mediated disorders. A single record per CDR3 protein comes from TCRdb applying MiXCR to the 5' RACE reads. The table lists 50,000 or so distinct CDR3 sequences, about an eighth of them singletons. The chain uses TRBV20-1 and TRBJ1-5, with TRBD1 identical over 9 bases. This receptor was taken from a male donor with HTLV-1-associated myelopathy (HAM/TSP). The sample taken for sequencing was PBMCs. The CDR3 nucleotides are TGCAGTGCTGGGGACAGGGTAGGTGGCAATCAGCCCCAGCATTTT. Protein: CSAGDRVGGNQPQHF.